This T cell receptor beta chain was recovered during a study of regulatory T cells in long-lasting Graves disease. This CDR3 has 11 residues. V lost 6 bases to trimming and J lost 7 bases, with 10 bases between them. Building the TCR beta libraries relied on iRepertoire HTBI primers, and CDR3 regions underwent Arm-PCR. Each CDR3 protein is one row after TCRdb ran MiXCR on the multiplex PCR reads. In the table there are roughly 410,000 distinct CDR3 sequences, approximately 15% of which are singletons. The time point was: newly diagnosed GD, antithyroid drugs for less than 3 months. PBMC RNA served as the TCR library source. Many counts were recorded for this clonotype. The data also belong to a second study, concerning T cells in Graves' hyperthyroidism and ophthalmopathy. From that report: Carried out on the TCR CDR3, a first-round RT-PCR used the HTBI primer set.

This receptor was identified in a woman between 40 and 50 years old with Graves disease. V is TRBV12-3 or TRBV12-4 and J is TRBJ2-7; D is ambiguous. The sample was peripheral blood mononuclear cells (PBMCs), taken at new diagnosis, from a patient treated with antithyroid drugs. In DNA, the CDR3 is TGTGCCAGCAGCTCCGGCCGGGAGCAGTACTTC. Translation: CASSSGREQYF.